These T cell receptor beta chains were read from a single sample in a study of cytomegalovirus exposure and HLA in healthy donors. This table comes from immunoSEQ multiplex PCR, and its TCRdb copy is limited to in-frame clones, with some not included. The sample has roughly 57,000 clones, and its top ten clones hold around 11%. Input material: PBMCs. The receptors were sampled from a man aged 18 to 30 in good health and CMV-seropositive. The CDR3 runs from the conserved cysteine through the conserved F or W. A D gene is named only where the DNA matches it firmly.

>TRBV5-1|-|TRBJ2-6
TGCGCCAGCAGCTTGCTAGCGACAGAAGCCTCTGGGGCCAACGTCCTGACTTTC
CASSLLATEASGANVLTF
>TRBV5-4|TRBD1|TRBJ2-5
TGTGCCAGCAGCCCGGGGACAGGGGGCAGGGAGACCCAGTACTTC
CASSPGTGGRETQYF
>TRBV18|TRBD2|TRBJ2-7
TGTGCCAGCTCACTCTATTCCGGGACTAGCGGGAGAGACGAGCAGTACTTC
CASSLYSGTSGRDEQYF
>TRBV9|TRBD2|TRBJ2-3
TGTGCCAGCAGCTCCCTAGCGGGAGGTGAGGATACGCAGTATTTT
CASSSLAGGEDTQYF
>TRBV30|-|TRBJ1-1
TGTGCCTGGAAAGCGGGGAACGAAGCTTTCTTT
CAWKAGNEAFF
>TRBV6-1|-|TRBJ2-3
TGTGCCAGCAGTTCCCTAGCGTCTAGCACAGATACGCAGTATTTT
CASSSLASSTDTQYF
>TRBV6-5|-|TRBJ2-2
TGTGCCAGCAGTTACCGAGACACCGGGGAGCTGTTTTTT
CASSYRDTGELFF
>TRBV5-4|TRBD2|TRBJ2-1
TGTGCCAGCAGCTTGCCTAGCGGGATCAACGAGCAGTTCTTC
CASSLPSGINEQFF
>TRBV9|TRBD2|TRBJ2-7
TGTGCCAGCAGCGTAGGTAGCGGGAGGGCCGAAGAGCAGTACTTC
CASSVGSGRAEEQYF
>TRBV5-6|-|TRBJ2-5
TGTGCCAGCAGCTTGGACAGGGCGTTTAGTGGGGAGACCCAGTACTTC
CASSLDRAFSGETQYF
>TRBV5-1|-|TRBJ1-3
TGCGCCAGCAGCTTGTCGAGTGCTGGAAACACCATATATTTT
CASSLSSAGNTIYF
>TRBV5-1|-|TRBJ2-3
TGCGCCAGCAGCTTGGGGCAGGCAGATACGCAGTATTTT
CASSLGQADTQYF
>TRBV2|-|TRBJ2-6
TGTGCCAGCAGTGAAATTGACAGCCGCTCTGGGGCCAACGTCCTGACTTTC
CASSEIDSRSGANVLTF
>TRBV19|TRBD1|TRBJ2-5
TGTGCCAGTAGTATAGGGAGACAGGGAAGAGGAGAGACCCAGTACTTC
CASSIGRQGRGETQYF
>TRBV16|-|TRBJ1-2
TGTGCCAGCAGCCAATTCATCGGCGAGGGCTATGGCTACACCTTC
CASSQFIGEGYGYTF
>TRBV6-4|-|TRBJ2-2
TGTGCCAGCAGGCGCCAGGGGGGCACCGGGGAGCTGTTTTTT
CASRRQGGTGELFF
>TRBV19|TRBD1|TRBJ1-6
TGTGCCAGTAGGGGGACAGGGGTGAATTCACCCCTCCACTTT
CASRGTGVNSPLHF
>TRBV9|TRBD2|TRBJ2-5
TGTGCCAGCAGCCCCCCAGAGAGGGTAGCGGGACAAGAGACCCAGTACTTC
CASSPPERVAGQETQYF
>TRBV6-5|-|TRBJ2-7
TGTGCCAGCAGTTACTCGAGACAGTTCCTTCGGGAGCAGTACTTC
CASSYSRQFLREQYF
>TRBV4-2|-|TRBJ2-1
TGTGCCAGCAGCCAAGATCGACTGAACCGGGGGCAGTTCTTC
CASSQDRLNRGQFF
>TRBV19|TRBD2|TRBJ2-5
TGTGCCAGTAGTATCGGAGCGGGAGGGCCGGCGGAGGAGACCCAGTACTTC
CASSIGAGGPAEETQYF
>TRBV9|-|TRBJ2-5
TGTGCCAGCAGCGCCTGGCCGGGGTTTGAGACCCAGTACTTC
CASSAWPGFETQYF
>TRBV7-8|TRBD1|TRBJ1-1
TGTGCCAGCAGCCGGACAGGGGACGGAGCTGAAGCTTTCTTT
CASSRTGDGAEAFF
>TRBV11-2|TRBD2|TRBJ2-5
TGTGCCAGCAGCTTACTACTAGCGCCGCAAGAGACCCAGTACTTC
CASSLLLAPQETQYF
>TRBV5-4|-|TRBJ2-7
TGTGCCAGCAGCCGGCGGGAAGGGCGCTACGAGCAGTACTTC
CASSRREGRYEQYF
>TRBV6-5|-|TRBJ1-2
TGTGCCAGCAGTGGCCTCAGGGGTGGCTACACCTTC
CASSGLRGGYTF
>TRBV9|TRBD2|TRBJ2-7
TGTGCCAGCAGCGTAGGGCTAGCGGATTCCTACGAGCAGTACTTC
CASSVGLADSYEQYF
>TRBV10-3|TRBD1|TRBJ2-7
TGTGCCATCAGTGAGAGGGGACAGGGGGGACCCTACGAGCAGTACTTC
CAISERGQGGPYEQYF
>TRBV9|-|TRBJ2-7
TGTGCCAGCAGCGTAAGTCCGTGGGAGTACCGGTACGAGCAGTACTTC
CASSVSPWEYRYEQYF
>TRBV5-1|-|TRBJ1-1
TGCGCCAGCAGCTTTACGGGATCCAACACTGAAGCTTTCTTT
CASSFTGSNTEAFF
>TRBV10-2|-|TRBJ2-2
TGCGCCAGCAGTGACAGGGACACCGGGGAGCTGTTTTTT
CASSDRDTGELFF
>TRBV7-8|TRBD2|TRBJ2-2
TGTGCCAGCAGCTTCCCCGGGGCGGGAGAAGATCGGGCCGGGGAGCTGTTTTTT
CASSFPGAGEDRAGELFF
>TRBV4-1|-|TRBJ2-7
TGCGCCAGCAGCCAAGGGTCTTCGAGTTACGAGCAGTACTTC
CASSQGSSSYEQYF
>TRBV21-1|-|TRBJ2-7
TGTGCCAGCACCCCGGGACAGGACGACTACGAGCAGTACTTC
CASTPGQDDYEQYF
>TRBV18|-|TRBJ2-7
TGTGCCAGCTCACCAGAGGTCGAGCAGTACTTC
CASSPEVEQYF
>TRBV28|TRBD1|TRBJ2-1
TGTGCCAGCACCCGGACAGGGTTGGATGAGCAGTTCTTC
CASTRTGLDEQFF
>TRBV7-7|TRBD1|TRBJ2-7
TGTGCTAGCAGCTTAGGACAGGGGGCCTACGAGCAGTACTTC
CASSLGQGAYEQYF
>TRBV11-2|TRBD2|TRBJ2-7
TGTGCCAGCAGCTCAATCAAAGGACTAGCGGTAACCTACGAGCAGTACTTC
CASSSIKGLAVTYEQYF
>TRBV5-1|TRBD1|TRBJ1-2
TGCGCCAGCAGCGGCCAGGGGGGACTCGATGGCTACACCTTC
CASSGQGGLDGYTF
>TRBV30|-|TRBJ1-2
TGTGCCTGGAGGGGGCTACCCTATGGCTACACCTTC
CAWRGLPYGYTF
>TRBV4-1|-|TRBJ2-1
TGCGCCAGCAGCCCACAAGGGAGGTCTTCCTCCTACAATGAGCAGTTCTTC
CASSPQGRSSSYNEQFF
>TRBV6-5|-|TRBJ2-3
TGTGCCAGCAGTTACTCGTACAGGAGACGCACAGATACGCAGTATTTT
CASSYSYRRRTDTQYF
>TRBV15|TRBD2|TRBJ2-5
TGTGCCACCAGCAGAGAGGAAGCGGGAGAAGGAGAGACCCAGTACTTC
CATSREEAGEGETQYF
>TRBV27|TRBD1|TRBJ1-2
TGTGCCACCGTCATACCTTGGGGCAGGGGGAGATATGGCTACACCTTC
CATVIPWGRGRYGYTF
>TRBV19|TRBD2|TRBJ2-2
TGTGCCAGTACCAAGGCGGGAGGAGGGACCGGGGAGCTGTTTTTT
CASTKAGGGTGELFF
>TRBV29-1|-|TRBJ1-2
TGCAGCGTTGAAGATGCGGGGGGGGGCTACACCTTC
CSVEDAGGGYTF
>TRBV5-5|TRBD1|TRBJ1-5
TGTGCCAGCAGCAAGGGACAGGGGGGTTTATATAGCAATCAGCCCCAGCATTTT
CASSKGQGGLYSNQPQHF
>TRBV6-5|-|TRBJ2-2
TGTGCCAGCAGTTACGGGCAGGGAAGATTAGGGGAGCTGTTTTTT
CASSYGQGRLGELFF
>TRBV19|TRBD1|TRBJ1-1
TGTGCCAGTAGTCAAATGAGGGACAGGCCCGGCGGCACTGAAGCTTTCTTT
CASSQMRDRPGGTEAFF